Shown below are 25 T cell receptor beta chains from a single sample sequenced in a study of blood T cells in healthy people across ages. Combining a sample-barcoded 5' primer with a J-beta primer mix, a second PCR ran for roughly 6 to 12 cycles. TCRdb recomputed calls from the 5' RACE reads with MiXCR, one row per CDR3 protein. Among approximately 2,000,000 distinct CDR3 sequences listed, more than 35% were seen once. Sequenced sample: blood. Receptors were obtained from a human donor in good health.

This clonotype was seen more than once but under ten times. Here the CDR3 reads CASTMTGGDEKLFF. CDR3 DNA sequence: TGTGCCAGCACTATGACAGGGGGGGATGAAAAACTGTTTTTT. This sequence joins TRBV12-3 or TRBV12-4 and TRBJ1-4, with 9 bases identical to TRBD1. The V segment lost 7 bases and the J segment 6 bases; nucleotides outside the gene matches: 6. The CDR3 is 14 amino acids.

The chain links TRBV5-1 to TRBJ2-1; 8 nucleotides agree with TRBD2. The CDR3 length is 17 residues. J was trimmed by 5 bases and V by 4 bases; bases with no gene match: 14. The germline V gene has CDR1 SGHRS and CDR2 YFSETQ. The CDR3 reads CASSLYFSGVVDNEQFF. The CDR3 DNA reads TGCGCCAGCAGCCTATACTTTAGCGGGGTCGTAGACAATGAGCAGTTCTTC.

This clonotype occurred a few times. This chain links TRBV6-5 with TRBJ1-2, with D hard to call. Trimming removed 4 bases at V and 8 bases at J, with 17 bases between. Germline CDR1 reads MNHEY; CDR2 reads SVGAGI. This CDR3 is 14 amino acids long. CDR3 region: CASSSDGNWGGYTF. The CDR3 DNA reads TGTGCCAGCAGTTCCGACGGGAATTGGGGAGGCTACACCTTC.

This clonotype was counted only a few times. V and J are TRBV6-6 and TRBJ1-2; no clear D gene. The CDR3 sequence is 13 residues long. V lost 8 bases and J lost 0, with 10 bases in between. Germline V gives CDR1 MNHNY, CDR2 SVGAGI (reference sequence). CDR3 sequence: CASVETTNYGYTF. Written as DNA, the CDR3 is TGTGCCAGCGTCGAAACTACTAACTATGGCTACACCTTC.

This clonotype was seen more than once but under ten times. The V gene is TRBV3-1, the J gene TRBJ1-6; perhaps TRBD1 as D (5 bases). The germline gives CDR1 LGHDT, CDR2 YNNKEL (reference sequence). The V and J ends lost 0 bases and 6 bases respectively, with 9 bases between them. The CDR3 sequence is 15 residues long. The CDR3 region is CASSQDIRGNSPLHF. CDR3 nucleotides: TGTGCCAGCAGCCAAGATATAAGGGGTAATTCACCCCTCCACTTT.

This clonotype appeared a few times. The V call is TRBV27, the J call TRBJ2-7; 8 bases line up with TRBD1. In germline, CDR1 is MNHEY, CDR2 SMNVEV (reference sequence). Unmatched junction bases numbered 5, after V lost 6 bases and J lost 1 base. CDR3 length equals 14 residues. CDR3 region: CASRPTGGSYEQYF. CDR3 DNA sequence: TGTGCCAGCAGACCAACAGGGGGGTCCTACGAGCAGTACTTC.

The V gene is TRBV6-1, the J gene TRBJ1-5; D gene uncertain. CDR1 is MNHNS and CDR2 is SASEGT in the germline V gene. Between the trimmed V and J ends, which lost 7 bases and 4 bases, there was a span of 20 bases. CDR3 length: 16 amino acids. In nucleotides, the CDR3 is TGTGCCAGCATGCCCGGAGGAGGGAGTGGGAATCAGCCCCAGCATTTT. Encoded protein: CASMPGGGSGNQPQHF.

This clonotype has just a few counts. The rearrangement joins TRBV7-6 to TRBJ2-5; TRBD1 agrees at 7 bases. Germline CDR1 is SGHVS and CDR2 is FNYEAQ. V lost 7 bases and J lost 1; bases outside the gene matches: 12. This CDR3 has 16 amino acids. The CDR3: CASTKWSEGAQETQYF. Written as DNA, the CDR3 is TGTGCCAGCACCAAGTGGTCCGAGGGGGCCCAAGAGACCCAGTACTTC.

This clonotype was found once. Germline is not matched at one junction end, which may reflect a read error. This sequence joins TRBV29-1 and TRBJ2-7; possibly TRBD2 for D (6 bases). CDR3 length equals 13 residues. From germline, CDR1 is SQVTM and CDR2 ANQGSEA. DNA for the CDR3: TGCAGCGTTGGGGGGGTATACTCCTACGAGCAGGACTTC. Its protein is CSVGGVYSYEQDF.

This chain uses TRBV13 with TRBJ2-1; 7 nucleotides align to TRBD2. V lost 5 bases, J lost 1 base, and 8 bases stayed unmatched. The CDR3 has 16 residues. Germline CDR1 PRHDT, CDR2 FYEKMQ (reference sequence). Here the CDR3 reads CASSPQVGGSYNEQFF. DNA for the CDR3: TGTGCCAGCAGCCCCCAGGTCGGGGGGTCCTACAATGAGCAGTTCTTC.

The table lists this clonotype with a few counts. The V call is TRBV4-3, the J call TRBJ2-6, with TRBD1 as a possible D gene (6 bases). Trimming removed 2 bases from V and 0 bases from J, with 14 bases in between. CDR3 length: 18 amino acids. The germline V gene has CDR1 LGHNA and CDR2 YSLEER. CDR3 loop: CASSQRAGDYSGANVLTF. The CDR3 coding sequence is TGCGCCAGCAGCCAACGGGCAGGGGATTACTCTGGGGCCAACGTCCTGACTTTC.

This clonotype has just a few counts. The chain employs TRBV28 and TRBJ2-5; 7 bases map to TRBD1. The CDR3 length is 14 residues. Per the germline V gene, CDR1 is MDHEN and CDR2 is SYDVKM. J was trimmed by 11 bases and V by 6 bases; bases with no gene match: 15. CDR3 loop: CASRNRQGEKKQYF. DNA for the CDR3: TGTGCCAGCAGAAACAGACAGGGAGAAAAGAAGCAGTACTTC.

This clonotype was counted only a few times. The chain combines TRBV7-3 with TRBJ1-1, with D tentatively TRBD1 (5 bases). CDR1 and CDR2 (germline): SGHTA, FQGTGA. V gave up 2 bases and J gave up 1 base, with 17 bases separating them. The CDR3 has 17 residues. In DNA, the CDR3 is TGTGCCAGCAGCTTAGTAACCATAGGTCAGGGGAACACTGAAGCTTTCTTT. It translates to CASSLVTIGQGNTEAFF.

The CDR3 region is CAINTPTGKGEQYF. The CDR3 bases are TGTGCCATCAATACCCCTACAGGGAAAGGCGAGCAGTACTTC. The chain links TRBV10-3 to TRBJ2-5; D perhaps matches TRBD1 (6 bases). The DNA matches TRBJ2-7 better at its end, which makes the J call doubtful. The V gene's germline CDR1 is ENHRY and CDR2 SYGVKD. The CDR3 consists of 14 residues.

This clonotype was picked up a small number of times. J is TRBJ1-2 and V is TRBV20-1; TRBD1 might be the D (6 bases). V was clipped by 3 bases and J by 3 bases, with 17 bases between them. The CDR3 has 15 amino acids. The germline CDR1 and CDR2 sequences are DFQATT and SNEGSKA (reference sequence). The CDR3 region has the DNA TGCAGTGCTAGGGCTCTTACGGGGGCAGACTATGGCTACACCTTC. Its translation is CSARALTGADYGYTF.

V usage is TRBV28 and J usage is TRBJ2-7, with 7 nucleotides matching TRBD1. The CDR3 sequence is 15 residues long. Germline-derived CDR1 and CDR2 are MDHEN and SYDVKM. The ends lost 2 bases at V and 5 bases at J; junction bases unmatched: 9. The CDR3 reads CASSLAAQGLHEQYF. The CDR3 DNA reads TGTGCCAGCAGTTTAGCGGCACAGGGGCTTCACGAGCAGTACTTC.

V and J are TRBV5-5 and TRBJ2-1, with D hard to call. Germline CDR1 reads SGHKS; CDR2 reads YYEKEE (reference sequence). Trimming removed 3 bases from V and 5 bases from J, with 6 bases in between. The CDR3 runs 12 residues. The CDR3 loop reads CASSWNNNEQFF. The DNA of the CDR3 is TGTGCCAGCAGCTGGAACAACAATGAGCAGTTCTTC.

The chain combines TRBV14 with TRBJ2-1, with D unclear. The V end lost 3 bases, the J end lost 6 bases, and 15 bases lay between the germline ends. Looked up from germline, CDR1 is SGHDN and CDR2 is FVKESK. This CDR3 region has 15 residues. The CDR3 reads CASSQKFGFGNEQFF. CDR3 in DNA: TGTGCCAGCAGCCAGAAGTTCGGGTTTGGCAATGAGCAGTTCTTC.

The chain couples TRBV5-5 to TRBJ2-1; D may be TRBD2 (6 bases). Deletions cut 2 bases from V and 8 bases from J, with 23 bases between. Germline CDR1 and CDR2: SGHKS and YYEKEE (reference sequence). The CDR3 extends over 17 amino acids. The CDR3 protein is CASSFVASTRWGDEQFF. DNA for the CDR3: TGTGCCAGCAGCTTCGTTGCTAGCACACGGTGGGGGGATGAGCAGTTCTTC.

This clonotype has only a few counts. The CDR3 is CASSLTLARLVTGANVLTF. In nucleotides, the CDR3 is TGTGCCAGCAGCTTAACCTTGGCCCGACTAGTTACCGGGGCCAACGTCCTGACTTTC. V and J are TRBV7-2 and TRBJ2-6, with D perhaps TRBD2 (6 bases). Germline CDR1 is SGHTA and CDR2 is FQGNSA. The V end lost 2 bases, the J end lost 4 bases, and 21 bases lay between the germline ends. CDR3 length: 19 amino acids.

This clonotype showed up just once. This chain connects TRBV5-6 to TRBJ1-1, with 7 nucleotides matching TRBD1. Germline trimming cut 0 bases from V and 1 base from J; bases unmatched to any gene: 6. Germline V gene data show CDR1 as SGHDT and CDR2 as YYEEEE. The CDR3 spans 16 residues. The CDR3 nucleotides are TGTGCCAGCAGCTTGGCCGGGGACAGCCAGAACACTGAAGCTTTCTTT. This encodes CASSLAGDSQNTEAFF.

A few counts support this clonotype. The gene calls are TRBV10-3 and TRBJ2-1, with D possibly being TRBD1 or TRBD2 (6 bases each). CDR1 is ENHRY, CDR2 SYGVKD, per germline. The CDR3 sequence is 15 residues long. The germline V and J ends were trimmed by 0 bases and 7 bases, with 13 bases remaining between them. CDR3 sequence reads: CAISESEEGGNEQFF. In DNA, the CDR3 is TGTGCCATCAGTGAGTCGGAGGAGGGGGGAAATGAGCAGTTCTTC.

This clonotype came up a few times. The rearrangement links TRBV20-1 to TRBJ2-5, with D perhaps given as TRBD1 or TRBD2 (7 bases each). This CDR3 contains 16 residues. In germline, CDR1 is DFQATT, CDR2 SNEGSKA (reference sequence). Deletions cut 4 bases from V and 1 base from J, with 19 bases between. DNA of the CDR3: TGCAGTGCTACCGGGCCAGGGGGGGGAACCCAAGAGACCCAGTACTTC. Its translation is CSATGPGGGTQETQYF.

This clonotype was picked up a small number of times. The chain has TRBV4-3 and TRBJ2-1; D is unresolved. V shed 0 bases and J shed 7 bases, with 22 bases lying between them. The V gene's germline CDR1 is LGHNA and CDR2 YSLEER. CDR3 size: 18 residues. The CDR3 is CASSQEGNVLNDNNEQFF. The CDR3 DNA sequence: TGCGCCAGCAGCCAAGAAGGGAATGTACTAAACGATAATAATGAGCAGTTCTTC.

This clonotype has only a few counts. This chain links TRBV7-9 with TRBJ2-7, with no clear D. Trimming shortened V by 5 bases and J by 1 base, and 12 bases separated the two germline ends. Germline CDR1 is SEHNR and CDR2 is FQNEAQ (reference sequence). The CDR3 has 14 amino acids. As DNA, the CDR3 is TGTGCCAGCAGCGCCTCCAAGCAATCCTACGAGCAGTACTTC. It codes for CASSASKQSYEQYF.